The entry below gives a single TCR beta chain sequence along with its context. Its specificity is unknown. The CDR3 regions of TCR beta were amplified from RNA transcripts. HTBI primers drove first-round RT-PCR of the TCR CDR3. TCRdb redid the calling of the multiplex PCR reads with MiXCR, one entry per CDR3 protein. The table records hundreds of thousands of distinct CDR3 sequences, about 14% of them present only once. These data belong to a study of T cells in Graves' hyperthyroidism and ophthalmopathy. Regarding the study as a whole: Most clonotypes expanded in thyroid above 0.001 were likewise present in blood.

Clinical Activity Scores of at least 3, NOSPECS grades of at least 4 and durations under 3 months characterized ophthalmopathy patients. Not enrolled were patients with uncontrolled infection, other autoimmune disease, pregnancy or lactation. Cells are PBMCs isolated from roughly 10 ml of fresh blood. Per germline, CDR1 PRHDT and CDR2 FYEKMQ (reference sequence). The length of the CDR3 is 16 residues. J was trimmed by 4 bases and V by 1 base; bases with no gene match: 8. Sequencing was done on a sample of blood. The TCR originated in a man between 50 and 59 years old with Graves' ophthalmopathy. The J gene is TRBJ1-2, the V gene TRBV13; TRBD1 agrees at 8 bases. As DNA, the CDR3 is TGTGCCAGCAGCTTAGAGGCAGGGGGCGAAGGCTATGGCTACACCTTC. This sequence encodes CASSLEAGGEGYGYTF.